This T cell receptor (beta chain) originates from a study of T cells in Graves' hyperthyroidism and ophthalmopathy (dated by TCRdb to between 2018 and 2021). In the study overall: Peripheral blood samples were taken at initial diagnosis, before any treatment was given. TCR V-J signatures able to tell the groups apart were searched for in a discovery cohort of 90 to 100 patients, of whom around 43 had Graves' ophthalmopathy and roughly 57 had stable Graves' hyperthyroidism. An independent validation cohort of 18 to 20 hyperthyroidism patients and some 15 patients who later progressed to ophthalmopathy tested prospective prediction of ophthalmopathy. For training and testing, the approximately 97 patients in the discovery cohort were randomly divided in a 7:3 ratio. In six Graves' hyperthyroidism patients, the study also compared T-cell repertoires from thyroid tissue with T-cell repertoires from blood. After blood sampling, hyperthyroidism patients were treated with methimazole at a starting dose of 30 mg daily, and ophthalmopathy patients were treated with high-dose intravenous methylprednisolone. The paper reports TCR Vbeta CDR3 sequencing of more than 120 peripheral blood samples: under 45 ophthalmopathy, under 80 hyperthyroidism and roughly 17 progressor patients.

Of note for this clonotype: Its cognate antigen has yet to be identified. No base quality values were provided; no much bigger clone lies one nucleotide off.

Ophthalmopathy patients had moderately to severely active disease, with a Clinical Activity Score of 3 or more, a NOSPECS grade of 4 or more, and a disease duration of less than 3 months. Any patient with an uncontrolled infection, another autoimmune disease, pregnancy or lactation was excluded. Diagnoses were based on clinical symptoms, serum thyroxine and TRAb, thyroid ultrasound and orbital computed tomography. PBMCs were isolated from about 9.1 ml of fresh peripheral blood by Ficoll-Paque density gradient centrifugation. Trizol reagent was used to extract total RNA, and RNA quality was then checked on an Agilent 2100 Bioanalyzer. Results and caveats for the whole study, not just this receptor: Most expanded thyroid clonotypes (frequency above 0.001) were also found in blood, which suggests that blood repertoires may mirror thyroid immune responses. During validation, the model predicted progression to ophthalmopathy a median of approximately 6 months ahead of onset, with approximately 70% sensitivity and 72.22% specificity. Sample size was not statistically predetermined, and investigators were not blinded to group allocation. A model built on a 13 V-J signature distinguished ophthalmopathy from stable hyperthyroidism, reaching around 87% sensitivity and 81.08% specificity in cross-validation and 80%/75% in testing.

The TCR beta CDR3 regions were amplified from the RNA transcripts. For the first round of RT-PCR on the TCR CDR3, the HTBI primer set was used together with the Qiagen OneStep RT-PCR kit. A second multiplex PCR round built the libraries, followed by size selection and purification. The libraries were sequenced on an Illumina HiSeq2000 using paired-end 100 bp reads. In the original analysis: SOAPnuke was used to process the raw data, with reads discarded if the reads contained adapters or uncalled bases, had a mean Phred below 15, or lacked an exact constant-primer or identifier match. High-quality paired reads were merged using COPE v1.2.5, and each unique nucleotide sequence was defined as a clonotype. Clonotypes were aligned to IMGT TRBV, TRBD and TRBJ reference segments using MiTCR v1.1. The analysis included only V-J combinations with a frequency above 0.0001, which together covered over 98% of the repertoires. A TCS score was defined as the ratio between F50 (clonal expansion) and ExV (chaos), using BLOSUM62-based TCRdist between CDR3 peptides within each V-J. Welch's t-statistics and random forest reduced around 520 V-J features to 13, which were used in a naive Bayes classifier (R e1071). The raw public reads went through TCRdb reprocessing: fastp at Q25, MiXCR clone calling, in-frame beta chains kept. Each entry is one CDR3 protein sequence, shown with its most common DNA and genes. The V and J calls come from TCRdb's annotation, not from the publication. Within this sample are about 640,000 distinct CDR3 sequences, with less than 25% of them counted one time only. Under 35% of the sample is taken by the ten largest.

V is pared back by 6 bases and J by 5 bases, with 26 bases lying between the germline termini. From cysteine to phenylalanine, the CDR3 is 16 amino acids long. The read is trimmed to its CDR3 DNA, 48 bases read in frame from base 1. The germline V gene (reference sequence) sets CDR1 to DFQATT and CDR2 to SNEGSKA. This clonotype was obtained from a young man with Graves' ophthalmopathy. The chain is made from TRBV20-1 and TRBJ2-7; the D gene is perhaps TRBD1, from 6 matching bases. Sequencing was done on a sample of blood. The nucleotide sequence is TGCAGTGCCCGAAGGGTCGGCAGGGGCCCCTCGGACGAGCAGTACTTC. Translated, this gives CSARRVGRGPSDEQYF.